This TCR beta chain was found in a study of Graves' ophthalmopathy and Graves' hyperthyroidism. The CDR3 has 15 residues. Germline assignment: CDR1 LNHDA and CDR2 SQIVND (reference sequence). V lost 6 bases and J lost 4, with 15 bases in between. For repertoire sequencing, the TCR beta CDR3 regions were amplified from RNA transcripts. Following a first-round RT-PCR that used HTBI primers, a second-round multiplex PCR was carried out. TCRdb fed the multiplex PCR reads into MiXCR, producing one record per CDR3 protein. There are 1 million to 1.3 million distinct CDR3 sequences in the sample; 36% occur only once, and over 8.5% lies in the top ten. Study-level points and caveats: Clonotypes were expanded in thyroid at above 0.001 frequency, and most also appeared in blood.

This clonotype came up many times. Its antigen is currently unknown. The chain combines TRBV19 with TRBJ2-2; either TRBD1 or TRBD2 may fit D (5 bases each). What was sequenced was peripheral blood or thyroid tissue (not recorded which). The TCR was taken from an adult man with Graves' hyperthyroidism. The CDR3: CASRFSGHATGELFF. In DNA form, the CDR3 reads TGTGCCAGTAGGTTCAGCGGACACGCCACCGGGGAGCTGTTTTTT. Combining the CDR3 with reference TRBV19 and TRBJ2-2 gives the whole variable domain DGGITQSPKYLFRKEGQNVTLSCEQNLNHDAMYWYRQDPGQGLRLIYYSQIVNDFQKGDIAEGYSVSREKKESFPLTVTSAQKNPTAFYLCASRFSGHATGELFFGEGSRLTVL.